This T cell receptor (beta chain) was sequenced in a study of cytomegalovirus exposure and HLA in healthy donors. Study outcomes and limitations: As a later analysis showed, a missense DCLRE1C variant was linked to trimming of TCR beta V- and J-genes.

Germline lookup yields CDR1 LNHDA and CDR2 SQIVND (reference sequence). The CDR3 spans 14 residues. Deletions cut 7 bases from V and 2 bases from J, with 15 bases between. Only a few counts were recorded for this clone. Its antigen is currently unknown. The PCR contained 60 Vbeta and 13 Jbeta primers. TCRdb keeps only in-frame clones here, not all; method: immunoSEQ multiplex PCR. The sample contains under 150,000 clones, around 80% of which appear only once. This clonotype originated in a woman between 45 and 60 years old in good health and CMV-seronegative. Sequenced sample: PBMCs. V gene TRBV19 combines with J gene TRBJ2-7; D is perhaps TRBD2 (5 bases). In DNA form, the CDR3 reads TGTGCCAGTATGGAGGCTTCTTTCCCCTACGAGCAGTACTTC. This codes for CASMEASFPYEQYF.